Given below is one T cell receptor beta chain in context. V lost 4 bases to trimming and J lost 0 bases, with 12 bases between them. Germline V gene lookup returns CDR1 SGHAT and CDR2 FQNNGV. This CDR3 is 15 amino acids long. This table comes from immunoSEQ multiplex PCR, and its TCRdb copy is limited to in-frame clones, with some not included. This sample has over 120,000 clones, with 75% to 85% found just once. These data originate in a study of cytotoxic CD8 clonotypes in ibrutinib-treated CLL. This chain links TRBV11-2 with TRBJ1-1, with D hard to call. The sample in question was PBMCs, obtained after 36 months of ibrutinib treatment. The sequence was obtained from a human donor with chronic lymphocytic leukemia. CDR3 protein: CASSWRTEMNTEAFF. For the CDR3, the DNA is TGTGCCAGCAGCTGGAGGACCGAGATGAACACTGAAGCTTTCTTT.